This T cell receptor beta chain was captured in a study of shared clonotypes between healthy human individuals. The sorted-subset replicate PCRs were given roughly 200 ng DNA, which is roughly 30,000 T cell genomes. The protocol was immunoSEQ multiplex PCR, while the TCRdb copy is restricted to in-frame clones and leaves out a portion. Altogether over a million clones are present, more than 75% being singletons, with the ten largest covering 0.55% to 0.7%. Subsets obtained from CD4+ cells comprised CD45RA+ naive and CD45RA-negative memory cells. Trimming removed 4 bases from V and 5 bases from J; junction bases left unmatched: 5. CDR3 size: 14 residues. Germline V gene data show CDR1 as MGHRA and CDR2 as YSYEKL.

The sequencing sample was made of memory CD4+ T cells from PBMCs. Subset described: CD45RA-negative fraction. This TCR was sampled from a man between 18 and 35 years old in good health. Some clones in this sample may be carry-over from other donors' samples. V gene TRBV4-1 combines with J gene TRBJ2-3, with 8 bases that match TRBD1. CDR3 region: CASSLTGVGDTQYF. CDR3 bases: TGCGCCAGCAGCCTGACAGGGGTGGGAGATACGCAGTATTTT.